The present entry profiles one TCR beta chain with its context. This entry comes from a study of T cell responses to AZD1222 COVID-19 vaccine. CDR3 length: 16 amino acids. In germline, CDR1 is MNHEY, CDR2 SVGAGI. Trimming left V 2 bases short and J 7 bases short, with 15 bases between. Some clones are missing from TCRdb's copy, which holds only in-frame ones; the method was immunoSEQ multiplex PCR. Counted here are roughly 140,000 clones, around 90% occurring once; the ten biggest clones make up roughly 5.6%. Material: peripheral blood, obtained on day 0 of AZD1222 vaccination. The clonotype originates from an adult in good health. The chain recombines TRBV6-5 with TRBJ1-6; D remains ambiguous. Here the CDR3 DNA reads TGTGCCAGCAGTTACACCCCTCAGGAGACGAATTCACCCCTCCACTTT. Translated, it gives CASSYTPQETNSPLHF.